One sample yielded the 28 T cell receptor beta chains listed below, sequenced in a study of T cell changes during pregnancy in multiple sclerosis. The repertoire was sequenced with immunoSEQ multiplex PCR; TCRdb's copy has only in-frame clones and lacks some. This sample has around 60,000 clones, with about 89% found just once. The sample was peripheral blood, taken in the first trimester of pregnancy. All receptors derive from a female donor with multiple sclerosis, enrolled in a pregnancy study.

The chain is built from TRBV30 and TRBJ2-1; weak D call: TRBD2 (5 bases). The ends were cut back, 3 bases at V and 10 bases at J, with 10 bases in the middle. Germline V gives CDR1 GTSNPN, CDR2 SVGIG (reference sequence). The length of the CDR3 is 11 residues. The CDR3 bases are TGTGCCTGGAGCCCTAGCAACGAGCAGTTCTTC. Its protein product is CAWSPSNEQFF.

CDR3 coding DNA: TGTGCTAGTGGTTTGGTCCTTACGCATGTCCTCGTTAGCGGGGTGGATAGGTACGAGCAGTACTTC. Translation gives CASGLVLTHVLVSGVDRYEQYF. The chain employs TRBV12-5 and TRBJ2-7; TRBD2 matches at 8 bases. This CDR3 has 22 amino acids. CDR1 is LGHNT and CDR2 is FRNRAP in the germline V gene. V trimming: 0 bases; J trimming: 4 bases; junction bases outside the gene matches: 26.

The chain uses TRBV6-1 and TRBJ2-3, with a possible D match to TRBD2 (5 bases). Germline-derived CDR1 and CDR2 are MNHNS and SASEGT. This CDR3 is built from 14 residues. V was shortened by 5 bases and J by 3 bases, with 12 bases between the two germline ends. CDR3 sequence: CASSLGAQTDTQYF. In nucleotides, the CDR3 is TGTGCCAGCAGTCTGGGAGCCCAGACAGATACGCAGTATTTT.

This clone was found once. The chain couples TRBV4-2 to TRBJ2-6, with D perhaps TRBD2 (6 bases). Germline lookup yields CDR1 LGHNA and CDR2 YNFKEQ. There are 18 residues in the CDR3. Trimming took off 0 bases at V and 2 bases at J, with 14 bases between the two ends. The CDR3 is CASSQDVLGEAGANVLTF. CDR3 nucleotides: TGTGCCAGCAGCCAAGATGTTTTGGGGGAGGCTGGGGCCAACGTCCTGACTTTC.

The chain employs TRBV10-2 and TRBJ2-7, with TRBD1 matching 8 bases. Germline V gene sequence: CDR1 WSHSY, CDR2 SAAADI. V shed 4 bases, J shed 2 bases, and the junction held 4 bases outside the gene matches. The CDR3 is 14 residues long. CDR3 in amino acids: CASSGRTGPYEQYF. In DNA, the CDR3 is TGCGCCAGCAGTGGGCGGACAGGGCCCTACGAGCAGTACTTC.

The V call is TRBV7-8, the J call TRBJ1-1; D might be TRBD1 (5 bases). Trimming took 0 bases from V and 5 from J, leaving 13 bases between them. Germline-derived CDR1 and CDR2 are SGHVS and FQNEAQ. The CDR3 contains 15 residues. Written as DNA, the CDR3 is TGTGCCAGCAGCTTAGCTTTCCAGGGCGAGACTGAAGCTTTCTTT. It encodes CASSLAFQGETEAFF.

This chain connects TRBV5-1 to TRBJ2-3; a possible D gene is TRBD2 (6 bases). With 0 bases removed from V and 4 bases from J, the gap between germline ends came to 12 bases. Germline V gene lookup returns CDR1 SGHRS and CDR2 YFSETQ. This CDR3 region has 15 residues. The CDR3, as DNA: TGCGCCAGCAGCTTGGTCCCCAGGGAGGCAGATACGCAGTATTTT. Its translation: CASSLVPREADTQYF.

The genes are TRBV30 and TRBJ1-2; a possible D gene is TRBD1 (6 bases). The CDR3 extends over 11 amino acids. Per germline, CDR1 GTSNPN and CDR2 SVGIG (reference sequence). Trimming pared 3 bases from V and 7 bases from J, leaving 9 bases between. This CDR3 reads CAWRTGPGYTF. DNA for the CDR3: TGTGCCTGGAGGACAGGTCCTGGCTACACCTTC.

The chain's CDR3 is CASSLGPGQNTIYF. The DNA of the CDR3 is TGTGCCAGTAGTTTGGGACCGGGACAGAACACCATATATTTT. This rearrangement joins TRBV19 to TRBJ1-3; 7 nucleotides line up with TRBD1. Germline V gene data show CDR1 as LNHDA and CDR2 as SQIVND (reference sequence). V lost 5 bases, J lost 7 bases, and 8 bases stayed unmatched. This CDR3 is built from 14 residues.

This chain connects TRBV6-6 to TRBJ2-3; 7 positions match TRBD1. The germline gives CDR1 MNHNY, CDR2 SVGAGI (reference sequence). The CDR3 has 13 residues. The V and J ends lost 8 bases and 3 bases, in that order; junction bases with no gene match: 5. CDR3 sequence: CASRQGSTDTQYF. In nucleotides, the CDR3 is TGTGCCAGCCGACAGGGATCGACAGATACGCAGTATTTT.

The chain combines TRBV7-2 with TRBJ2-7; the match to TRBD2 covers 9 bases. The CDR3 consists of 15 residues. V lost 5 bases, J lost 3 bases, and 8 bases stayed unmatched. CDR1 is SGHTA, CDR2 FQGNSA, per germline. CDR3: CASSPLIAGVYEQYF. The CDR3 nucleotides read TGTGCCAGCAGCCCCCTTATAGCGGGAGTCTACGAGCAGTACTTC.

The V gene is TRBV5-4, the J gene TRBJ2-2; 7 bases align to TRBD2. V gave up 7 bases and J gave up 4 bases; unmatched junction bases: 10. This CDR3 has 15 amino acids. Germline-derived CDR1 and CDR2 are SGHNT and YYREEE (reference sequence). CDR3 amino acids: CASRPQGGSTGELFF. The CDR3 DNA reads as TGTGCCAGCCGACCTCAGGGAGGGAGCACCGGGGAGCTGTTTTTT.

The chain links TRBV5-1 to TRBJ2-5; 10 nucleotides match TRBD2. The germline V gene has CDR1 SGHRS and CDR2 YFSETQ. This CDR3 is 17 amino acids long. V lost 4 bases to trimming and J lost 4 bases; unmatched junction nucleotides: 13. In nucleotides, the CDR3 is TGCGCCAGCAGCCGCTTGGGGCTAGCGGGAGTCCCAGAGACCCAGTACTTC. Protein sequence: CASSRLGLAGVPETQYF.

The rearrangement joins TRBV6-5 to TRBJ1-2; D is perhaps TRBD1 (6 bases). V lost 6 bases, J lost 2 bases, and 10 bases lay in between. This CDR3 spans 13 amino acids. CDR1 and CDR2 from the germline V gene are MNHEY and SVGAGI. CDR3 loop: CASSKTGNYGYTF. The CDR3 nucleotides are TGTGCCAGCAGCAAAACAGGGAACTATGGCTACACCTTC.

V usage is TRBV27 and J usage is TRBJ2-7, with D hard to call. V shed 4 bases and J shed 3 bases, with 16 bases lying between them. The germline CDR1 and CDR2 sequences are MNHEY and SMNVEV (reference sequence). The CDR3 sequence is 15 residues long. CDR3 in amino acids: CASSSPLTSGYEQYF. The CDR3 DNA follows: TGTGCCAGCAGTTCACCACTCACCTCCGGCTACGAGCAGTACTTC.

The chain employs TRBV2 and TRBJ1-1; D not certain. Between the trimmed V and J ends, which lost 8 bases and 0 bases, there was a span of 16 bases. The CDR3 loop spans 15 amino acids. Germline CDR1 is SNHLY and CDR2 is FYNNEI. CDR3 coding DNA: TGTGCCAGCGTTCCCGGGAACTACATGAACACTGAAGCTTTCTTT. Its protein is CASVPGNYMNTEAFF.

The chain joins TRBV7-3 to TRBJ2-6; tentatively, D is TRBD1 (6 bases). V lost 5 bases to trimming and J lost 13 bases, with 18 bases between them. Germline loops: CDR1 SGHTA, CDR2 FQGTGA. The CDR3 totals 14 residues. This CDR3 reads CASSPIEGGRVLTF. CDR3 DNA: TGTGCCAGCAGCCCCATCGAAGGGGGTAGGGTCCTGACTTTC.

The chain has TRBV18 and TRBJ2-2; D remains unclear. The germline V gene encodes CDR1 KGHSH and CDR2 LQKENI. The V end was cut by 3 bases, the J end by 1 base, with 6 bases between. CDR3 length: 14 amino acids. The CDR3, as DNA: TGTGCCAGCTCACCCGGCGGGAACACCGGGGAGCTGTTTTTT. As protein: CASSPGGNTGELFF.

The rearrangement uses TRBV11-3 and TRBJ2-5, with D possibly TRBD2 on 6 matching bases. Germline assignment: CDR1 SGHNT and CDR2 YENEEA. V dropped 5 bases and J dropped 1 base, with 11 bases sitting between them. The CDR3 loop spans 14 amino acids. The CDR3 here is CASSQRDSQETQYF. CDR3 in DNA: TGTGCCAGCAGCCAGAGGGACTCCCAAGAGACCCAGTACTTC.

V usage is TRBV27 and J usage is TRBJ2-7; 9 positions agree with TRBD1. The CDR3 totals 14 residues. J was trimmed by 5 bases and V by 4 bases; bases with no gene match: 6. Germline-derived CDR1 and CDR2 are MNHEY and SMNVEV (reference sequence). The CDR3 nucleotides are TGTGCCAGCAGTTGGTCACAGGGGGCCCACGAGCAGTACTTC. Translating it yields CASSWSQGAHEQYF.

This clone was seen once. The rearrangement links TRBV30 to TRBJ1-1; D is unclear. V lost 2 bases to trimming and J lost 1 base, with 8 bases between them. The CDR3 totals 13 residues. Germline CDR1 is GTSNPN and CDR2 is SVGIG (reference sequence). DNA for the CDR3: TGTGCCTGGAGTCAACAGACGAACACTGAAGCTTTCTTT. Protein: CAWSQQTNTEAFF.

The rearrangement links TRBV19 to TRBJ1-5; TRBD1 is a possible D gene (5 bases). V lost 0 bases, J lost 1 base, and 10 bases lay in between. CDR1 and CDR2 (germline): LNHDA, SQIVND (reference sequence). The CDR3 is 16 amino acids. Here the CDR3 reads CASSIDGGGSNQPQHF. Here the CDR3 DNA reads TGTGCCAGTAGTATAGACGGGGGGGGGAGCAATCAGCCCCAGCATTTT. The full variable domain, its missing parts supplied by reference TRBV19 and TRBJ1-5, is DGGITQSPKYLFRKEGQNVTLSCEQNLNHDAMYWYRQDPGQGLRLIYYSQIVNDFQKGDIAEGYSVSREKKESFPLTVTSAQKNPTAFYLCASSIDGGGSNQPQHFGDGTRLSIL.

The genes are TRBV10-3 and TRBJ1-2; D might be TRBD1 (6 bases). Germline CDR1 and CDR2: ENHRY and SYGVKD. CDR3 size: 15 residues. The V end was cut by 3 bases, the J end by 4 bases, with 15 bases between. This CDR3 reads CAISDGDNRGYGYTF. For the CDR3, the DNA is TGTGCCATCAGTGATGGGGACAACCGAGGCTATGGCTACACCTTC.

The chain is built from TRBV10-3 and TRBJ1-4; 10 bases agree with TRBD1. CDR3 length: 14 residues. Per the germline V gene, CDR1 is ENHRY and CDR2 is SYGVKD. Trimming cost V 4 bases and J 6 bases; bases outside gene matches: 2. The CDR3 DNA sequence: TGTGCCATCAGTGTCGGGACAGGGGATGAAAAACTGTTTTTT. Translating gives CAISVGTGDEKLFF.

The rearrangement links TRBV27 to TRBJ2-1; 12 positions agree with TRBD2. Germline V gives CDR1 MNHEY, CDR2 SMNVEV (reference sequence). Germline trimming cut 8 bases from V and 7 bases from J; bases unmatched to any gene: 6. The CDR3 extends over 14 amino acids. The CDR3 coding sequence is TGTGCCAGCCGTACTAGCGGGGGGCCAAATGAGCAGTTCTTC. It yields the protein CASRTSGGPNEQFF.

The rearrangement uses TRBV6-5 and TRBJ1-1; D may be TRBD1 (6 bases). Trimming removed 6 bases from V and 7 bases from J, with 15 bases in between. The CDR3 runs to 13 residues. Germline CDR1 and CDR2: MNHEY and SVGAGI. The CDR3 sequence is CASRQGTVNEAFF. CDR3 DNA sequence: TGTGCCAGCAGGCAGGGGACGGTTAATGAAGCTTTCTTT.

This chain joins TRBV29-1 and TRBJ1-1; 11 positions agree with TRBD1. The CDR3 totals 14 residues. Germline-derived CDR1 and CDR2 are SQVTM and ANQGSEA. The V segment lost 0 bases and the J segment 3 bases; nucleotides outside the gene matches: 0. The CDR3 DNA sequence: TGCAGCGTTGAAGAGGGACAGGGGGACACTGAAGCTTTCTTT. It is translated as CSVEEGQGDTEAFF.

The chain combines TRBV7-3 with TRBJ1-2; D call uncertain. CDR3 size: 15 residues. CDR1 is SGHTA and CDR2 is FQGTGA in the germline V gene. The ends were cut back, 5 bases at V and 3 bases at J, with 16 bases in the middle. The CDR3 sequence is CASSPSLGGDYGYTF. The CDR3 DNA reads as TGTGCCAGCAGCCCTTCTTTGGGAGGCGACTATGGCTACACCTTC.